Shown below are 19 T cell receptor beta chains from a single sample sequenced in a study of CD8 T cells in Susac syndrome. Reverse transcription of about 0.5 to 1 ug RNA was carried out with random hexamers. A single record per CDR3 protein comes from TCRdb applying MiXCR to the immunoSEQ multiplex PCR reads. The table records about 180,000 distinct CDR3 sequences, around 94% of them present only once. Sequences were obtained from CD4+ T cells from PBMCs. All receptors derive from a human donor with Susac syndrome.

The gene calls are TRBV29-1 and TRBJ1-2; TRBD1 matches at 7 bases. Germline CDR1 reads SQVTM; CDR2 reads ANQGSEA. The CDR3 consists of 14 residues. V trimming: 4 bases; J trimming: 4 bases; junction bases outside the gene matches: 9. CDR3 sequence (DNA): TGCAGCGTTGGGCCGGGACAGAAATCCTATGGCTACACCTTC. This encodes CSVGPGQKSYGYTF.

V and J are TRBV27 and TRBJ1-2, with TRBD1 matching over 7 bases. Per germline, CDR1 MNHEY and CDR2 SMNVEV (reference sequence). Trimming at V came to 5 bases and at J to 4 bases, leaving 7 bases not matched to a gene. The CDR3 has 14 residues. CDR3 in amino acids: CASSPRTGGYGYTF. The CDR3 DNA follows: TGTGCCAGCAGTCCGCGGACAGGAGGCTATGGCTACACCTTC.

The CDR3 spells CASREGKSYEQYF. DNA of the CDR3: TGCGCCAGCAGGGAGGGAAAGAGCTACGAGCAGTACTTC. This chain uses TRBV5-1 with TRBJ2-7; weak D call: TRBD2 (6 bases). V lost 5 bases and J 3 bases, leaving 12 bases between the germline ends. The CDR3 loop spans 13 amino acids. From germline, CDR1 is SGHRS and CDR2 YFSETQ.

For the CDR3, the DNA is TGTGCCAGCAGCTTAGTCCAGGGGGGGGTCAATCAGCCCCAGCATTTT. This translates into CASSLVQGGVNQPQHF. The chain combines TRBV7-9 with TRBJ1-5, with 7 nucleotides matching TRBD1. CDR1 is SEHNR and CDR2 is FQNEAQ in the germline V gene (reference sequence). Trimming cost V 1 base and J 3 bases; bases outside gene matches: 6. The CDR3 is 16 amino acids.

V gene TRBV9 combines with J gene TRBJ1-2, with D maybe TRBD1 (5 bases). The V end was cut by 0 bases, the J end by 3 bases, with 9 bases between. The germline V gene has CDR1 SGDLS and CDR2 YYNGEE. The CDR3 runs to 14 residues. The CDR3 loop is CASSVDATDYGYTF. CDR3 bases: TGTGCCAGCAGCGTAGATGCGACAGACTATGGCTACACCTTC. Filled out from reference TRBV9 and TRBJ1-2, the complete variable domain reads DSGVTQTPKHLITATGQRVTLRCSPRSGDLSVYWYQQSLDQGLQFLIQYYNGEERAKGNILERFSAQQFPDLHSELNLSSLELGDSALYFCASSVDATDYGYTFGSGTRLTVV.

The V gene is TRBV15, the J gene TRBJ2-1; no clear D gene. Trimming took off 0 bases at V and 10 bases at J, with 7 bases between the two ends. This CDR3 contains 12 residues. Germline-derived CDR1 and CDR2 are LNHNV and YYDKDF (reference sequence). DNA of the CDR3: TGTGCCACCAGCAGAGATTGGCGGGAGCAGTTCTTC. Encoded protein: CATSRDWREQFF.

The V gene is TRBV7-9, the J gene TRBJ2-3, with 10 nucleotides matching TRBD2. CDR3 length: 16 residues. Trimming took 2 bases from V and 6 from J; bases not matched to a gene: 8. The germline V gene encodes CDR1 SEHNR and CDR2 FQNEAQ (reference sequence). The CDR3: CASSLLAGVFSDTQYF. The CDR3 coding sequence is TGTGCCAGCAGCTTACTAGCGGGGGTCTTCTCGGATACGCAGTATTTT. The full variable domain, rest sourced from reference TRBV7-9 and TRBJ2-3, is DTGVSQNPRHKITKRGQNVTFRCDPISEHNRLYWYRQTLGQGPEFLTYFQNEAQLEKSRLLSDRFSAERPKGSFSTLEIQRTEQGDSAMYLCASSLLAGVFSDTQYFGPGTRLTVL.

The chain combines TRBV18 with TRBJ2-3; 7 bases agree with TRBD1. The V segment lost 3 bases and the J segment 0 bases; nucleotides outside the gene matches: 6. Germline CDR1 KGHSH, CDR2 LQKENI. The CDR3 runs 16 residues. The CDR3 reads CASSPSQGISTDTQYF. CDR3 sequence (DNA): TGTGCCAGCTCACCTTCACAGGGGATCAGCACAGATACGCAGTATTTT. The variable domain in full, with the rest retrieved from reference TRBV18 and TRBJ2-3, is NAGVMQNPRHLVRRRGQEARLRCSPMKGHSHVYWYRQLPEEGLKFMVYLQKENIIDESGMPKERFSAEFPKEGPSILRIQQVVRGDSAAYFCASSPSQGISTDTQYFGPGTRLTVL.

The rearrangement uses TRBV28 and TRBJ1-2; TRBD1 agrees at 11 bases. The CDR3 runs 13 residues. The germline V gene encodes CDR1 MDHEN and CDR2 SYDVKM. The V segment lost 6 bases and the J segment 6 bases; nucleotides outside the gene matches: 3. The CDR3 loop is CASRRTGGDGYTF. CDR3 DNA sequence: TGTGCCAGCAGGAGGACAGGGGGCGATGGCTACACCTTC.

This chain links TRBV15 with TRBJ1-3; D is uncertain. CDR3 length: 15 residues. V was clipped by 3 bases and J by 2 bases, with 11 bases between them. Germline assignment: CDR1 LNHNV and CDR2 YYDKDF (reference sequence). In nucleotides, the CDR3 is TGTGCCACCAGCAGGTTACCCGGGACTGGAAACACCATATATTTT. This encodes CATSRLPGTGNTIYF.

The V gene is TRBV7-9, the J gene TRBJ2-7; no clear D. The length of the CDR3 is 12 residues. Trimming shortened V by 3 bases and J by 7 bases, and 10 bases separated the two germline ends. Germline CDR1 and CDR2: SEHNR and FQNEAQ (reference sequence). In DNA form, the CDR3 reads TGTGCCAGCAGCTTCCGGACCGGGGAGCAGTACTTC. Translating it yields CASSFRTGEQYF. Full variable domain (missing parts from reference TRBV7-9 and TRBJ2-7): DTGVSQNPRHKITKRGQNVTFRCDPISEHNRLYWYRQTLGQGPEFLTYFQNEAQLEKSRLLSDRFSAERPKGSFSTLEIQRTEQGDSAMYLCASSFRTGEQYFGPGTRLTVT.

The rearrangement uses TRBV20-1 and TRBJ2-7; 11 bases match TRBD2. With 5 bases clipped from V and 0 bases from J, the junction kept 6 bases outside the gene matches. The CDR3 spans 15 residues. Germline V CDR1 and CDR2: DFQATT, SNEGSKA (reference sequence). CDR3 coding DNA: TGCAGTGCTTCCCAACTAGCGGGGGTCTCCTACGAGCAGTACTTC. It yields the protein CSASQLAGVSYEQYF.

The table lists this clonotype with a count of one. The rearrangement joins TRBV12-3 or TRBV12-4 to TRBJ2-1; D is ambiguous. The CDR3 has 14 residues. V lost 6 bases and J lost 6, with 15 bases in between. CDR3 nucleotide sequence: TGTGCCAGCAGACCCGACTGGACCTTCAATGAGCAGTTCTTC. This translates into CASRPDWTFNEQFF.

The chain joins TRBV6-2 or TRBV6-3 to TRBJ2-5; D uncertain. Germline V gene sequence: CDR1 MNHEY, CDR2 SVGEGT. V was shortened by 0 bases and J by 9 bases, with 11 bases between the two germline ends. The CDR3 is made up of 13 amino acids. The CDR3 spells CASSYSTEGSQYF. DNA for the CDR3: TGTGCCAGCAGTTACTCGACGGAAGGGTCCCAGTACTTC.

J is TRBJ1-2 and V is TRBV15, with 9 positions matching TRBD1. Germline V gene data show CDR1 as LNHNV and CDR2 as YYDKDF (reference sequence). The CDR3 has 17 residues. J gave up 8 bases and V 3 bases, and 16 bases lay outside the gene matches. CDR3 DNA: TGTGCCACCAGCAGTCCCCGGGACAGGGCCCAAACAGGGGGCTACACCTTC. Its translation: CATSSPRDRAQTGGYTF.

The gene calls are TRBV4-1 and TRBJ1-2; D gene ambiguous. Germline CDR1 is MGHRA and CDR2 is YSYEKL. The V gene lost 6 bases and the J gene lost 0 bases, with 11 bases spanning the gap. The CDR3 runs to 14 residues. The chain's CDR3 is CASRGPASNYGYTF. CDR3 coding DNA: TGCGCCAGCAGAGGCCCGGCGTCTAACTATGGCTACACCTTC.

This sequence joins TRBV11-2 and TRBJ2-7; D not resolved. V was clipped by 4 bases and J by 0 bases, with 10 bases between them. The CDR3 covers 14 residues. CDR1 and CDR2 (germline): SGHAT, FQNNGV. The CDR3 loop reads CASSSPLISYEQYF. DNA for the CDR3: TGTGCCAGCAGCTCCCCGCTGATCTCCTACGAGCAGTACTTC. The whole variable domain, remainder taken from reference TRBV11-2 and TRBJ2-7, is EAGVAQSPRYKIIEKRQSVAFWCNPISGHATLYWYQQILGQGPKLLIQFQNNGVVDDSQLPKDRFSAERLKGVDSTLKIQPAKLEDSAVYLCASSSPLISYEQYFGPGTRLTVT.

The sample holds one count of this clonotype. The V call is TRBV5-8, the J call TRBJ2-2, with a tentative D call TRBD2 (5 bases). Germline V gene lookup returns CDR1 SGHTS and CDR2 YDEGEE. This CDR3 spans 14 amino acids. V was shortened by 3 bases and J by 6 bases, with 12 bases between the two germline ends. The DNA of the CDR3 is TGTGCCAGCAGCTCTGGTTGGACTGCCGGGGAGCTGTTTTTT. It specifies CASSSGWTAGELFF. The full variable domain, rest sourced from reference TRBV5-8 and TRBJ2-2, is EAGVTQSPTHLIKTRGQQATLRCSPISGHTSVYWYQQALGLGLQFLLWYDEGEERNRGNFPPRFSGRQFPNYSSELNVNALELEDSALYLCASSSGWTAGELFFGEGSRLTVL.

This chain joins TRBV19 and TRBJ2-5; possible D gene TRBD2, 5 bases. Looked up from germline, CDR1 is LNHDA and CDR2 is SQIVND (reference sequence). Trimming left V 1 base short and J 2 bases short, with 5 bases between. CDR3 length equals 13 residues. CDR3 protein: CASSIGGQETQYF. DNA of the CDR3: TGTGCCAGTAGTATAGGAGGGCAAGAGACCCAGTACTTC.